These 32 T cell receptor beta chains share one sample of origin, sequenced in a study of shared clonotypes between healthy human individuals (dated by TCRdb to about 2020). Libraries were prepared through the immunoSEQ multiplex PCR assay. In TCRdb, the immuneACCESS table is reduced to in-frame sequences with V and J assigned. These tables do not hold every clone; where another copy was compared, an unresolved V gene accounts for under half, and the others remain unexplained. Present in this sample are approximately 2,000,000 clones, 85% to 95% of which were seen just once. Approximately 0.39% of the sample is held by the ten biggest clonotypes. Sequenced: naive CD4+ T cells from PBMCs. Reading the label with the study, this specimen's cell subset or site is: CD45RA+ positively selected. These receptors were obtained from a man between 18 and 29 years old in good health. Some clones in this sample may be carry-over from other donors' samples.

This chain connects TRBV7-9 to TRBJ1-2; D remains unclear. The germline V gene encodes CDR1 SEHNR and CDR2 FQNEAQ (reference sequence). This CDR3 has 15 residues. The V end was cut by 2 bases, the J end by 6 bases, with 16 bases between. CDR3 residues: CASSLSLGRTNGYTF. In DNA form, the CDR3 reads TGTGCCAGCAGCTTATCTCTCGGCAGAACAAATGGCTACACCTTC. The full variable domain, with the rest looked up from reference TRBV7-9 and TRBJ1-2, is DTGVSQNPRHKITKRGQNVTFRCDPISEHNRLYWYRQTLGQGPEFLTYFQNEAQLEKSRLLSDRFSAERPKGSFSTLEIQRTEQGDSAMYLCASSLSLGRTNGYTFGSGTRLTVV.

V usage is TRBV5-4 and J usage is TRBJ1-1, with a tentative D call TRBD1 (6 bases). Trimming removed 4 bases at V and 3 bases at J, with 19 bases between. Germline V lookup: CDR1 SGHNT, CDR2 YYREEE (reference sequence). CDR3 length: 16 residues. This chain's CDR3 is CASSRGGPGLDTEAFF. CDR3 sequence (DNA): TGTGCCAGCAGCAGGGGGGGACCGGGATTGGACACTGAAGCTTTCTTT.

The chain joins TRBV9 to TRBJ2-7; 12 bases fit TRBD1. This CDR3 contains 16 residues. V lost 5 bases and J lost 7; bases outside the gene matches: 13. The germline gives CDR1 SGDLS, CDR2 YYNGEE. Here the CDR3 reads CASRGDSGQGAGEQYF. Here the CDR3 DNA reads TGTGCCAGCAGGGGAGACTCGGGACAGGGGGCAGGGGAGCAGTACTTC.

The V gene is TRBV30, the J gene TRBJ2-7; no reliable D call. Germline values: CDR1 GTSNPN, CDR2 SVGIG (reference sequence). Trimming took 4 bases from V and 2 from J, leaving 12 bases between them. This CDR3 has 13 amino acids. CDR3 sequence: CAWNRVATYEQYF. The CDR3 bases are TGTGCCTGGAACCGGGTAGCCACCTACGAGCAGTACTTC.

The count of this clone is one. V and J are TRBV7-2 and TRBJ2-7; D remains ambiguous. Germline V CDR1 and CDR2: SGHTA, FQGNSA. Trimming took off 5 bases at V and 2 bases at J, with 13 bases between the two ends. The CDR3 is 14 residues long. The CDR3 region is CASSQNRATYEQYF. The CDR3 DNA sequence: TGTGCCAGCAGCCAAAACCGGGCCACCTACGAGCAGTACTTC.

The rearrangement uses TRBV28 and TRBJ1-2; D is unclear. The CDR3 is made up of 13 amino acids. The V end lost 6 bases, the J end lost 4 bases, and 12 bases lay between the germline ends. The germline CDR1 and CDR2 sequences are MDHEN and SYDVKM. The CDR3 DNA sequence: TGTGCCAGCAGCCTAATCGGGCGCTATGGCTACACCTTC. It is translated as CASSLIGRYGYTF.

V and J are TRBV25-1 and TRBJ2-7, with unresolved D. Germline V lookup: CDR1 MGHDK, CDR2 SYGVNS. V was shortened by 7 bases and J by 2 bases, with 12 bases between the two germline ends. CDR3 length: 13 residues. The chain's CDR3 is CASTSNGAYEQYF. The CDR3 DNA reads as TGTGCCAGCACTTCCAACGGAGCCTACGAGCAGTACTTC.

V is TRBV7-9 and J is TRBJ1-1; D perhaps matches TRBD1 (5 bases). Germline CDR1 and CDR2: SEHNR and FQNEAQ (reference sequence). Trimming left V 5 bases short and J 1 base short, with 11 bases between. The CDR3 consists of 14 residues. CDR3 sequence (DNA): TGTGCCAGCAGCCCGGGGACGGAGAACACTGAAGCTTTCTTT. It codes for CASSPGTENTEAFF.

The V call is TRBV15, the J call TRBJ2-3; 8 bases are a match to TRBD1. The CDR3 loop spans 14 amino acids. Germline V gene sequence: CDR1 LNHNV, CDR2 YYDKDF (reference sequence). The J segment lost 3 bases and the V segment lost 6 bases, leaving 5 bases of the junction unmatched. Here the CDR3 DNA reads TGTGCCACCAGTGGTGACAGGGGTACAGATACGCAGTATTTT. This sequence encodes CATSGDRGTDTQYF.

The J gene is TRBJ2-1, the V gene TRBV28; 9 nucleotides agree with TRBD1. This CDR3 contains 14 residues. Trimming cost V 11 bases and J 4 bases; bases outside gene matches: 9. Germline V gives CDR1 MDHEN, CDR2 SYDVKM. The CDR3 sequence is CAGTSGQGYNEQFF. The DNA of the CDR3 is TGTGCCGGGACCTCGGGACAGGGATACAATGAGCAGTTCTTC.

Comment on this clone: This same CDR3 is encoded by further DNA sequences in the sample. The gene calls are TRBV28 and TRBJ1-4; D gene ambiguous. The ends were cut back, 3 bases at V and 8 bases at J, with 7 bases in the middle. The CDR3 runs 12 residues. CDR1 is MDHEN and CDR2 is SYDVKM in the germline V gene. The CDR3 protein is CASSFPPEKLFF. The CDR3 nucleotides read TGTGCCAGCAGTTTCCCACCGGAAAAACTGTTTTTT. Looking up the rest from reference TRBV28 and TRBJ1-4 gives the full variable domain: DVKVTQSSRYLVKRTGEKVFLECVQDMDHENMFWYRQDPGLGLRLIYFSYDVKMKEKGDIPEGYSVSREKKERFSLILESASTNQTSMYLCASSFPPEKLFFGSGTQLSVL.

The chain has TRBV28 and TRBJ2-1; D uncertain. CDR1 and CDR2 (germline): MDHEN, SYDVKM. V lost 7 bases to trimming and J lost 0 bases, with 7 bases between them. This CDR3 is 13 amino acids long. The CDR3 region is CASIASSYNEQFF. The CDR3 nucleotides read TGTGCCAGCATCGCGAGCTCCTACAATGAGCAGTTCTTC. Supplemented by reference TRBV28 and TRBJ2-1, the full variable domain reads DVKVTQSSRYLVKRTGEKVFLECVQDMDHENMFWYRQDPGLGLRLIYFSYDVKMKEKGDIPEGYSVSREKKERFSLILESASTNQTSMYLCASIASSYNEQFFGPGTRLTVL.

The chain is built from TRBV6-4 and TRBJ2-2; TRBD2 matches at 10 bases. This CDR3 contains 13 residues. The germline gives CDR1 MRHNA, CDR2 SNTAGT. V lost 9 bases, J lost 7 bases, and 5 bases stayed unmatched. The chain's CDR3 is CARTSGISGELFF. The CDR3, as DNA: TGTGCCAGAACTAGCGGGATTAGCGGGGAGCTGTTTTTT.

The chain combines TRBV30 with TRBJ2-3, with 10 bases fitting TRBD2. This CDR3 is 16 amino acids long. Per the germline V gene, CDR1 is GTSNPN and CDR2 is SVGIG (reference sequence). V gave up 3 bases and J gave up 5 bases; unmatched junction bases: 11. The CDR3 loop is CAWRIRSGRAQDTQYF. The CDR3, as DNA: TGTGCCTGGAGAATAAGAAGCGGGAGGGCCCAAGATACGCAGTATTTT.

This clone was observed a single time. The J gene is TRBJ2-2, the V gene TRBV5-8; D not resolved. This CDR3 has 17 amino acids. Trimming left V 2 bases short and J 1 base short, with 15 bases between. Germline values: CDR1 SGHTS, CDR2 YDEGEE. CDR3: CASSLSVSSMNTGELFF. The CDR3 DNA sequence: TGTGCCAGCAGCTTAAGTGTATCCAGCATGAACACCGGGGAGCTGTTTTTT.

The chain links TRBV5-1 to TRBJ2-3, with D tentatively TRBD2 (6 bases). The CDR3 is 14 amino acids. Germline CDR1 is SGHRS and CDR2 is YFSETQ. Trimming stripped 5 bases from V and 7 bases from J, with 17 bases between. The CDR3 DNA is TGCGCCAGCAGATCGGGACTGAGCGAAAATACGCAGTATTTT. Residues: CASRSGLSENTQYF.

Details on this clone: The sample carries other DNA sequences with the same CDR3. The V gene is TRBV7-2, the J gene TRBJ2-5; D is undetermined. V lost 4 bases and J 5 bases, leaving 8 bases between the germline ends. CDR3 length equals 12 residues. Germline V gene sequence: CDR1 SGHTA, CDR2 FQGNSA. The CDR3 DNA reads TGTGCCAGCAGCTCGACTTCGGAGACCCAGTACTTC. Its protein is CASSSTSETQYF.

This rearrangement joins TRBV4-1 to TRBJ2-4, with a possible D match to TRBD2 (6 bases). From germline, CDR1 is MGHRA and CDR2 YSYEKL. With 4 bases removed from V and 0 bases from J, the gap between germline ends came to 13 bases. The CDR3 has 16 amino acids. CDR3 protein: CASSPLGGVAKNIQYF. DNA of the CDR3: TGCGCCAGCAGCCCTCTAGGAGGGGTAGCCAAAAACATTCAGTACTTC.

The CDR3 loop reads CASSSGLAAFYEQYF. For the CDR3, the DNA is TGTGCCAGCAGCTCGGGACTAGCGGCCTTCTACGAGCAGTACTTC. The chain recombines TRBV11-3 with TRBJ2-7, with 11 bases aligning to TRBD2. Germline assignment: CDR1 SGHNT and CDR2 YENEEA. V trimming: 4 bases; J trimming: 3 bases; junction bases outside the gene matches: 5. CDR3 length: 15 amino acids.

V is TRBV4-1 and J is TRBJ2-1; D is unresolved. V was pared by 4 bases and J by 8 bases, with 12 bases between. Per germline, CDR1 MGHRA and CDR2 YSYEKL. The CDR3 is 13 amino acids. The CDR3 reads CASSRPGTDEQFF. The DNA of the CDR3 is TGCGCCAGCAGCCGGCCTGGCACCGATGAGCAGTTCTTC.

The CDR3 DNA is TGTGCCAGCAGAACCGACAACCCCAATCAGCCCCAGCATTTT. Translating it yields CASRTDNPNQPQHF. The chain joins TRBV28 to TRBJ1-5; D gene ambiguous. The V and J ends lost 6 bases and 3 bases respectively, with 12 bases between them. Germline V gene data show CDR1 as MDHEN and CDR2 as SYDVKM. CDR3 length equals 14 residues.

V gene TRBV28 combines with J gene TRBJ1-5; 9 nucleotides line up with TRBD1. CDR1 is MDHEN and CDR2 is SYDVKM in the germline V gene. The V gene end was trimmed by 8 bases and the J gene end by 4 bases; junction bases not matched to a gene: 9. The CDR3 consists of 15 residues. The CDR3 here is CASLAWTGVNQPQHF. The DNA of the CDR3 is TGTGCCAGCTTAGCTTGGACAGGGGTTAATCAGCCCCAGCATTTT.

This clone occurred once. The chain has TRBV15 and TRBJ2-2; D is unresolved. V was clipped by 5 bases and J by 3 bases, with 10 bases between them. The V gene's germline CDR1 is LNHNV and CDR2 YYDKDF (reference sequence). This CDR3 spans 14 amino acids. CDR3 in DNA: TGTGCCACCAGCCCCCGACGGTACACCGGGGAGCTGTTTTTT. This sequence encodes CATSPRRYTGELFF. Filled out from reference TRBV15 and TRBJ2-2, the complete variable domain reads DAMVIQNPRYQVTQFGKPVTLSCSQTLNHNVMYWYQQKSSQAPKLLFHYYDKDFNNEADTPDNFQSRRPNTSFCFLDIRSPGLGDTAMYLCATSPRRYTGELFFGEGSRLTVL.

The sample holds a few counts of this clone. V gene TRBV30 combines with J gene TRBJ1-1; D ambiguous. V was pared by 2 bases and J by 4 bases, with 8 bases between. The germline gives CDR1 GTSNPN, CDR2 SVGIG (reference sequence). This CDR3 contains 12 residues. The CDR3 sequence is CAWSLQFTEAFF. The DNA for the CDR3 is TGTGCCTGGAGTTTACAGTTCACTGAAGCTTTCTTT. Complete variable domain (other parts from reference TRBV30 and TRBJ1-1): SQTIHQWPATLVQPVGSPLSLECTVEGTSNPNLYWYRQAAGRGLQLLFYSVGIGQISSEVPQNLSASRPQDRQFILSSKKLLLSDSGFYLCAWSLQFTEAFFGQGTRLTVV.

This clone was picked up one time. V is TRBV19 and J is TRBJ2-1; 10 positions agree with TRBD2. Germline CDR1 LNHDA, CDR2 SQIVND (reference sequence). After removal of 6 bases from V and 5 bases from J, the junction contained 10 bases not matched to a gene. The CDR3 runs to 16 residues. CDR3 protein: CASRASGRVWNNEQFF. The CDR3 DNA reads TGTGCCAGTAGGGCTAGCGGGAGAGTATGGAACAATGAGCAGTTCTTC.

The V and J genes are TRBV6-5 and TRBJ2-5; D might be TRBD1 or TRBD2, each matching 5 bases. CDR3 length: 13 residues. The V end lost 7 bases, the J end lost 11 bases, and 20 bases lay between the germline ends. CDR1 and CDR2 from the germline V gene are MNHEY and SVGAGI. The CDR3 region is CASTRPGAEEQYF. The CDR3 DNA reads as TGTGCCAGCACCCGCCCCGGGGCGGAAGAGCAGTACTTC.

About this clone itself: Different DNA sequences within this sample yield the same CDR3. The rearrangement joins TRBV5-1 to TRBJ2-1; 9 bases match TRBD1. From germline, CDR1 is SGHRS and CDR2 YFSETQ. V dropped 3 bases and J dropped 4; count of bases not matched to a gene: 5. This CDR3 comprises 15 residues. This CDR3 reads CASSSSGQGYNEQFF. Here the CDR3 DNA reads TGCGCCAGCAGCTCATCGGGACAGGGTTACAATGAGCAGTTCTTC.

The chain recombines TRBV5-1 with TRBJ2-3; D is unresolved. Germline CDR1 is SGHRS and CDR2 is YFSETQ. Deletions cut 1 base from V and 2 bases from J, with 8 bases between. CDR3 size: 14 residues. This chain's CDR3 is CASSLPSATDTQYF. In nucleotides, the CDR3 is TGCGCCAGCAGCTTGCCCAGCGCCACAGATACGCAGTATTTT.

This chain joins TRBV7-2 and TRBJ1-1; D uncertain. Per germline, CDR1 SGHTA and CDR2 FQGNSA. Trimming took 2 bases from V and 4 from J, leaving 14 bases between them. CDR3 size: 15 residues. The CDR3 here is CASSLTRGGGTEAFF. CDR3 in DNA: TGTGCCAGCAGCTTAACACGGGGAGGCGGCACTGAAGCTTTCTTT.

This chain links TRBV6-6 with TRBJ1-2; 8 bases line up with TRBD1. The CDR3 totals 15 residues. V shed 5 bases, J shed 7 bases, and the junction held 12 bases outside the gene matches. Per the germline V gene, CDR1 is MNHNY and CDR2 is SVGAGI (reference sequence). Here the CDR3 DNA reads TGTGCCAGCAGTCCAAGGACAGGGATTGTTGGTGGCTACACCTTC. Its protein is CASSPRTGIVGGYTF.

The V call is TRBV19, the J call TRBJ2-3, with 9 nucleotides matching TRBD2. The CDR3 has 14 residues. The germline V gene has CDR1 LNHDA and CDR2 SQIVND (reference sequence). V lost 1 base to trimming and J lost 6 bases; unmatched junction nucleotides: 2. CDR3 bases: TGTGCCAGTAGTATAGGTAGCGGGAGTGATACGCAGTATTTT. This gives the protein CASSIGSGSDTQYF.

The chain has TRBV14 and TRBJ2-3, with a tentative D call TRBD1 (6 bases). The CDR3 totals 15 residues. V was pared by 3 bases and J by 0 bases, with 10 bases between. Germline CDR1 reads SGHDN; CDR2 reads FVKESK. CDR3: CASSHGTTSTDTQYF. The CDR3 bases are TGTGCCAGCAGCCACGGGACAACTAGCACAGATACGCAGTATTTT.